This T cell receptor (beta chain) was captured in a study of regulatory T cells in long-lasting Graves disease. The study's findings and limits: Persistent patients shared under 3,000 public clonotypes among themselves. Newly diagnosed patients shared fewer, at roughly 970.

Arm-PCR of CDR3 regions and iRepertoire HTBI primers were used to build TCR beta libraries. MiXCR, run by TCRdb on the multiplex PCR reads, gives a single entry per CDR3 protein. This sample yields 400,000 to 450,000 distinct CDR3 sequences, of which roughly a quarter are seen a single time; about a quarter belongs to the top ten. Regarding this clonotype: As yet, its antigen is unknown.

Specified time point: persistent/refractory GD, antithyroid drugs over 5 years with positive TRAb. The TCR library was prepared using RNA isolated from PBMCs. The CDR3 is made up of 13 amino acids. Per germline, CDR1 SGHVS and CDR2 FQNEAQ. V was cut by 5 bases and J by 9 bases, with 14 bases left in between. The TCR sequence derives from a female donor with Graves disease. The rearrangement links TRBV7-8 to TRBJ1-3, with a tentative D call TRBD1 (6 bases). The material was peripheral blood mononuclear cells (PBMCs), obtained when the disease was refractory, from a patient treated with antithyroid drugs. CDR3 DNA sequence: TGTGCCAGCAGCGGATACAGGGCCAGCACCATATATTTT. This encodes CASSGYRASTIYF.